The present TCR beta chain was sequenced within a study of human T cells and chemical hapten exposure. This CDR3 contains 17 residues. The V gene's germline CDR1 is MNHNY and CDR2 SVGAGI (reference sequence). V lost 10 bases and J lost 0; bases outside the gene matches: 13. This clonotype was picked up a small number of times. Regarding time point: patch test 3, about 24 weeks after DPC sensitization. Noted treatment: therapeutic diphenylcyclopropenone sensitization with weekly scalp DPC. TCRdb reprocessed the RACE reads with MiXCR, giving one entry per CDR3 protein. The data contain about 110,000 distinct CDR3 sequences, approximately 36% of them singletons.

This rearrangement joins TRBV6-6 to TRBJ2-3, with 10 bases matching TRBD2. This receptor was obtained from a man between 35 and 55 years old with alopecia areata. Some clones in this sample may be carry-over from other donors' samples. The starting material was whole blood, obtained in connection with sensitization to the hapten diphenylcyclopropenone (DPC). CDR3 protein: CATRVDSGRLSTDTQYF. The DNA of the CDR3 is TGTGCCACCCGGGTCGATAGCGGGAGGCTCAGCACAGATACGCAGTATTTT.